This TCR beta chain was sequenced during a study of response to subunit inactivated influenza vaccine. TCRdb fed the RT-PCR reads into MiXCR, producing one record per CDR3 protein. The sample shows under 750,000 distinct CDR3 sequences, about 12% of them seen only once. Germline CDR1 is SGHRS and CDR2 is YFSETQ. The ends were cut back, 0 bases at V and 0 bases at J, with 10 bases in the middle. The CDR3 totals 16 residues. General study results and limits: Authors proposed each seasonal influenza vaccination draws in few new T cells.

As for this clonotype: Antigen: not known.

The sequence derives from a man aged 50-60 years who received an inactivated influenza vaccine. The chain is built from TRBV5-1 and TRBJ2-1; tentative D call: TRBD1 (5 bases). The material was PBMCs from blood, obtained on the day of vaccination. The CDR3: CASSLGRAFSYNEQFF. The CDR3 bases are TGCGCCAGCAGCTTGGGCAGGGCCTTCTCCTACAATGAGCAGTTCTTC.